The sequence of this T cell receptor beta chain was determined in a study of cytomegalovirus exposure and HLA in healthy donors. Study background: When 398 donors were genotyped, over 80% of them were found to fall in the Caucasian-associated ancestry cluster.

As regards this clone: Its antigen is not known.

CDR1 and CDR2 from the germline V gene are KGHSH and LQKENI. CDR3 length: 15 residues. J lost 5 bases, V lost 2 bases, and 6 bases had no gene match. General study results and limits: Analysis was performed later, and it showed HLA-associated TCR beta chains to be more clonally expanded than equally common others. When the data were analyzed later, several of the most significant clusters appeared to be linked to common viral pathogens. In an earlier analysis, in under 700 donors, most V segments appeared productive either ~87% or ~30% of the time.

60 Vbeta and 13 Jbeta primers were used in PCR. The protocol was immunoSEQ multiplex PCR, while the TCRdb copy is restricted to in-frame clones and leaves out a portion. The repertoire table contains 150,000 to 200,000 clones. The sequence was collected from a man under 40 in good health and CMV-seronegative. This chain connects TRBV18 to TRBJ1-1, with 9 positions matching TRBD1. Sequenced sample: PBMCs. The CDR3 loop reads CASSPLGQGFTEAFF. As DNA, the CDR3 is TGTGCCAGCTCACCATTGGGACAGGGTTTTACTGAAGCTTTCTTT.